This TCR beta chain comes out of a study of T cell repertoires in cytomegalovirus infection. From the reads, TCRdb called clonotypes with MiXCR, one entry per CDR3 protein. This sample has roughly 120,000 distinct CDR3 sequences, with 30% to 35% found just once. Comments on this clonotype: Its antigen is unidentified.

Between the trimmed V and J ends, which lost 5 bases and 0 bases, there was a span of 12 bases. CDR3 size: 15 residues. Per the germline V gene, CDR1 is SEHNR and CDR2 is FQNEAQ (reference sequence). General study findings and limits: Predominance within the ex vivo response was attributable to HLA-C-restricted CMV-specific TCR beta clonotypes. Cumulated frequencies of public TCR beta families served to identify carriers of CMV plus the relevant HLA.

The chain employs TRBV7-9 and TRBJ2-3; D is perhaps TRBD2 (5 bases). The sequence came from a human donor in good health (CMV status not recorded). Some clones in this sample may be carry-over from other donors' samples. This specimen consisted of CD8+ T cells from cultured PBMCs, obtained from culture after CMV antigen stimulation. This CDR3 reads CASSGGDTSTDTQYF. Written as DNA, the CDR3 is TGTGCCAGCAGCGGAGGTGATACTAGCACAGATACGCAGTATTTT. Looking up the rest from reference TRBV7-9 and TRBJ2-3 gives the full variable domain: DTGVSQNPRHKITKRGQNVTFRCDPISEHNRLYWYRQTLGQGPEFLTYFQNEAQLEKSRLLSDRFSAERPKGSFSTLEIQRTEQGDSAMYLCASSGGDTSTDTQYFGPGTRLTVL.